Listed below are T cell receptor beta chains from one sample, sequenced in a study of blood T cell repertoires in COVID-19. Using immunoSEQ multiplex PCR, the repertoire was profiled, and TCRdb retains in-frame clones only, with some absent. Of around 140,000 clones detected, about 80% appear once; the ten largest clones hold approximately 6%. Sequencing was done on a sample of PBMCs or T cells enriched from blood (not recorded which). The source is a woman aged 45-60 years who had recovered from COVID-19. Each CDR3 is given with its conserved first and last residue. D genes are given only for firm matches. Not all rows give a size; the values are once, few, many and, for expanded clones, a class.

j_call d_call cdr3_length clone_size v_call cdr3_aa
TRBJ1-3 - 13 - TRBV2 CASSVRGRNTIYF
TRBJ1-2 - 11 - TRBV19 CASNGAYGYTF
TRBJ1-4 TRBD1 16 - TRBV2 CASSEALGQGAEKLFF
TRBJ1-2 TRBD1 13 - TRBV18 CASSPQGTDGYTF
TRBJ2-1 - 16 - TRBV2 CASRRGGQDRYNEQFF
TRBJ1-5 - 15 - TRBV7-9 CASSPIEGGNQPQHF
TRBJ1-4 TRBD1 16 - TRBV5-4 CASSRTGGATNEKLFF
TRBJ2-3 - 14 once TRBV11-3 CASSPGFSTDTQYF
TRBJ2-2 TRBD1 19 - TRBV27 CASSSYSGQGDRNTGELFF
TRBJ2-3 - 14 few TRBV6-2/TRBV6-3 CASSYSTITDTQYF
TRBJ2-1 - 13 - TRBV19 CASSTPGWFEQFF
TRBJ1-5 - 15 - TRBV18 CASSLIGGAEQPQHF
TRBJ1-3 - 15 once TRBV5-1 CASSLGTNSGNTIYF
TRBJ1-4 - 15 - TRBV5-1 CASSTPNRLGEKLFF
TRBJ1-2 - 14 few TRBV7-2 CASSLGPYGDGYTF
TRBJ1-1 - 14 - TRBV5-1 CASSLERTVTEAFF
TRBJ1-4 - 14 - TRBV19 CASSINSQGEKLFF
TRBJ2-5 - 15 - TRBV24-1 CATSEPSRGRETQYF
TRBJ1-5 - 10 - TRBV29-1 CSVRLQPQHF
TRBJ1-1 - 14 - TRBV10-3 CAIQQILQDTEAFF
TRBJ2-7 - 16 - TRBV5-1 CASSVSSRSIYYEQYF
TRBJ2-1 TRBD1 16 - TRBV24-1 CATSDLRQGVDNEQFF
TRBJ2-7 TRBD2 18 - TRBV5-1 CASSSQSPTSGVSYEQYF
TRBJ1-1 TRBD1 14 - TRBV2 CASALQGGGTEAFF